The next 6 T cell receptor beta chains were all read from a single sample in a study of blood T cell repertoires in COVID-19. TCRdb keeps only in-frame clones here, not all; method: immunoSEQ multiplex PCR. The sample shows some 50,000 clones, approximately 90% of them seen only once. Sequencing was performed on peripheral blood. These receptors were collected from a woman aged 65 to 85 with active COVID-19.

This chain joins TRBV3-1 (or the pseudogene TRBV3-2) and TRBJ2-1, with a weak D call TRBD1 (7 bases). The length of the CDR3 is 17 residues. Germline V lookup: CDR1 LGHDT, CDR2 YNNKEL (reference sequence). Trimming removed 0 bases at V and 1 base at J, with 13 bases between. The CDR3 protein is CASSQDSPGGSYNEQFF. CDR3 in DNA: TGTGCCAGCAGCCAAGATTCGCCAGGGGGGTCCTACAATGAGCAGTTCTTC.

This sequence joins TRBV28 and TRBJ1-5; weak D call: TRBD1 (6 bases). CDR1 and CDR2 (germline): MDHEN, SYDVKM. The CDR3 runs to 15 residues. Trimming pared 2 bases from V and 7 bases from J, leaving 15 bases between. The CDR3 sequence is CASSLLLQGYQPQHF. Written as DNA, the CDR3 is TGTGCCAGCAGTTTACTTCTTCAGGGGTACCAGCCCCAGCATTTT.

The chain recombines TRBV9 with TRBJ2-2, with D uncertain. The CDR3 is made up of 15 amino acids. The V end was cut by 0 bases, the J end by 3 bases, with 9 bases between. Germline V lookup: CDR1 SGDLS, CDR2 YYNGEE. This CDR3 reads CASSVEIQYTGELFF. The CDR3 nucleotides are TGTGCCAGCAGCGTAGAGATTCAGTACACCGGGGAGCTGTTTTTT.

In DNA, the CDR3 is TGTGCCAGCAGCCAAGGACGGGGACAGGGGGGCACTGAAGCTTTCTTT. It codes for CASSQGRGQGGTEAFF. The chain recombines TRBV3-1 (or the pseudogene TRBV3-2) with TRBJ1-1; TRBD1 aligns across 11 bases. The CDR3 contains 16 residues. Germline values: CDR1 LGHDT, CDR2 YNNKEL (reference sequence). Losses at the gene ends were 1 base for V and 4 bases for J; bases not matched to a gene: 5.

The chain uses TRBV6-5 and TRBJ2-7, with 8 bases lining up with TRBD2. Germline-derived CDR1 and CDR2 are MNHEY and SVGAGI. With V trimmed by 5 bases and J by 12 bases, 15 bases remained unmatched. This CDR3 contains 14 residues. The CDR3 sequence is CASSKVASGWGLYF. CDR3 DNA sequence: TGTGCCAGCAGTAAGGTTGCTAGCGGGTGGGGTTTGTACTTC.

The chain uses TRBV7-9 and TRBJ2-3, with TRBD2 matching over 9 bases. V shed 2 bases and J 7 bases; nucleotides not matched to a gene: 7. Germline CDR1 and CDR2: SEHNR and FQNEAQ (reference sequence). The CDR3 totals 15 residues. The CDR3 DNA follows: TGTGCCAGCAGCTTATTGGGTAGCGGGGGACATACGCAGTATTTT. As protein: CASSLLGSGGHTQYF.